This T cell receptor beta chain was observed in a study of shared clonotypes between healthy human individuals (dated by TCRdb to the early 2020s). Background on the whole study: A couple of women and a few men aged 18 to 49 years were included in the cohort. Per donor, leukapheresis produced somewhere between about 0.9 and 9 billion PBMCs. To increase sequencing depth and limit assay-specific biases, TCR repertoire library preparation and sequencing were carried out by different laboratories using diverse techniques. For each donor, three plates each were used for CD4 naive and CD4 memory, two plates were used for CD8 naive, and one plate was used for CD8 memory. The study deeply sequenced blood TCR repertoires of about 5 healthy adults to estimate repertoire size and the extent of clonotype sharing between individuals. Summary of the overall study and its limitations: Larger estimated clonotype richness was generally found for naive subsets than for memory subsets. Pairwise subsampling led to the expectation that sequencing depth would affect the degree of clonotype sharing among donors. Because the study included only a small number of donors, the genetic and exposure-history diversity represented was limited. Rarefaction of sorted-subset datasets indicated incomplete sequencing despite the large sequencing depth. Sampling was limited to blood, and TCR repertoires in tissue likely differ from TCR repertoires in blood. When a few donors were compared, the shared fraction of clonotypes was 5% to 6.5% for naive CD4, over 3% for naive CD8, more than 2% for memory CD4, and 0.35% to 0.4% for memory CD8. Clonotypes shared by all four sorted-subset donors showed higher generation probabilities than non-shared clonotypes.

Healthy HIV-negative adults with no recently reported acute infections or vaccinations were included as donors. Every donor was a Caucasian adult residing in Nashville, Tennessee, USA. Magnetic negative selection was used to enrich CD4+ T cells, after which naive cells were positively selected on CD45RA and the negative fraction became the memory subset. After blood collection by leukapheresis, PBMCs were isolated using Ficoll-Histopaque density gradient centrifugation and then cryopreserved in the vapor phase of liquid nitrogen. Purity and quantity of every magnetically sorted T cell population were checked by analytical flow cytometry. Each sorted fraction had its genomic DNA isolated and then quantified by UV absorbance on a Nanodrop 2000c. Trimming costs V 4 bases and J 2 bases, and their ends lie 6 bases apart. The CDR3 runs 13 residues from the cysteine to the phenylalanine. The retained sequence is limited to the CDR3, 39 bases, with the frame set at the first base. Sequences SGHTA (CDR1) and FQGNSA (CDR2) are obtained from the germline V gene.

Using the deep immunoSEQ assay, TCR CDR3 regions were amplified from genomic DNA by multiplex PCR. Extracted genomic DNA from each cell subset was spread evenly across all wells of several immunoSEQ 96-well plates, with each plate serving as a replicate. For sorted subsets, 150 to 200 ng genomic DNA, equal to 30,000 to 35,000 T cell genomes, was loaded into each replicate PCR. The purified libraries were quantified using a Qubit 3.0 fluorometer, sized with a Bioanalyzer 2100, and then quantified again using the KAPA Library Quantification kit. A separate single-read 150-cycle Illumina NextSeq 550 flow cell was used to sequence each immunoSEQ 96-well plate. As for the original processing: Because the immunoSEQ output included only junctional sequences and no quality scores, the filtering could not be the same as the filtering used for full-length reads. To assign V/J genes and CDR3, sequences were annotated using PyIR, a Python wrapper for IgBLAST v1.9, with IMGT germline references. Reads were filtered out if the reads had weak V/J assignments (E-value above 1e-6), no CDR3, stop codons, out-of-frame junctions, or ambiguous translated residues. A V3J clonotype was defined by an identical inferred V gene, J gene, and CDR3 amino acid sequence. To compute the percentage overlap between repertoires, the number of shared unique clonotypes was divided by the size of the smaller repertoire. RTK rarefaction, the Chao1 estimator, and Recon v2.1 estimates of unobserved clonotypes were used to assess repertoire richness. OLGA was used to compute generation probabilities for all TCRbeta clonotypes that the gDNA method yielded from several donors. What TCRdb holds here is the immuneACCESS table cut down to in-frame rearrangements. Part of the clones is not present; checked against another copy, under half of the missing clones reflect an unresolved V gene, and the others are unexplained. That table gives V, J and clone size, and the DNA gave D and trimming. Counted in this sample were more than 2,000,000 clones; approximately 92% of them appeared once. Over 0.12% of the sample belongs to the ten largest clones.

The table lists this clone with a count of one. The target of this receptor is not known. No much larger clonotype is one base removed from it; base qualities were not supplied. The identical CDR3 is also encoded by other nucleotide sequences in the sample. The rearranged segments are TRBV7-2 and TRBJ1-3, with the D gene not clear enough to name. This clonotype originated in a man between 18 and 35 years old in good health. What was sequenced was naive CD4+ T cells sorted from blood. This specimen's cell subset or site label, per the study, means: CD45RA+ positively selected. The sequence in DNA is TGTGCCAGCAGCTCCCGCCCTGGAAACACCATATATTTT. Translated, this is CASSSRPGNTIYF. The full variable domain, completed from the reference TRBV7-2 and TRBJ1-3 proteins outside the CDR3, reads GAGVSQSPSNKVTEKGKDVELRCDPISGHTALYWYRQSLGQGLEFLIYFQGNSAPDKSGLPSDRFSAERTGGSVSTLTIQRTQQEDSAVYLCASSSRPGNTIYFGEGSWLTVV.